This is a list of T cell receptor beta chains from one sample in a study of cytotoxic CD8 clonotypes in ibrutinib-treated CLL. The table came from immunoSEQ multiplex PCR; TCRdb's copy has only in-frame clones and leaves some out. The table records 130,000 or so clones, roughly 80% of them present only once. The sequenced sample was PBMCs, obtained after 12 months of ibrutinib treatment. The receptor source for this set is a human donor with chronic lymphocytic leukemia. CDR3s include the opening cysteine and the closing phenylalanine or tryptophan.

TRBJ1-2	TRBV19	CASSISANYGYTF
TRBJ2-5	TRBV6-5	CASSTFAGGLGTQYF
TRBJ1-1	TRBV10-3	CAVGGQNTEAFF
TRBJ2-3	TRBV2	CASSGWDRGTDTQYF
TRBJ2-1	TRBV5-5	CASSLQGKRGDEQFF
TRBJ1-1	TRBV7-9	CASSPMGNTEAFF
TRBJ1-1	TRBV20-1	CSAEGEIEAFF
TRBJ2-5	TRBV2	CASPRDFQETQYF
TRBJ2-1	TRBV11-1	CASSLGNEQFF
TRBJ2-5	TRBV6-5	CASSIGHAETQYF
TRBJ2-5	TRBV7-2	CASSWTSGGRETQYF
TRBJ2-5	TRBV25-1	CASSGVAVGEETQYF
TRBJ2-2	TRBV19	CASSLLDAGGELFF
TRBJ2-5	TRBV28	CASRLTGRWETQYF
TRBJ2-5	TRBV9	CASSVGDVHFQETQYF
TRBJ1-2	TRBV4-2	CASSQDPWRGYTF
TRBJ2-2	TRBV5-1	CASARAFGGGELFF
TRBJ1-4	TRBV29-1	CSVEIGTGYAAKLFF
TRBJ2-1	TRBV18	CASSPNRGKQFF
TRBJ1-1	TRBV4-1	CASSPSTRTAQVEAFF
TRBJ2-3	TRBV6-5	CASSSQGARADTQYF
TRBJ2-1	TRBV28	CASSFPGTGGTVNEQFF
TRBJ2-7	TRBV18	CASSPPSGSKDEQYF
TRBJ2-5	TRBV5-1	CASSLGLAKETQYF
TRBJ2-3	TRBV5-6	CASSLGGLAGPDTQYF
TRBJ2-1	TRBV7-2	CASSSRTSGTYNEQFF
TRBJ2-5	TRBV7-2	CASSQPAGGNQETQYF
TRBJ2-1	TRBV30	CAWGLNLYNEQFF
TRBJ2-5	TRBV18	CASSPTREKTQYF
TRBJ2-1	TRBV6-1	CASRQNQRGEQFF
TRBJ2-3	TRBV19	CATLRGGTDTQYF
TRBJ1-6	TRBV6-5	CASSYSGGASSPLHF